The entry that follows covers one T cell receptor beta chain sequence. Combining a sample-barcoded 5' primer with a J-beta primer mix, a second PCR ran for about 6 to 11 cycles. TCRdb re-called the 5' RACE reads through MiXCR, storing one row per CDR3 protein. This table has about 970,000 distinct CDR3 sequences, 45% to 60% appearing once. Per the germline V gene, CDR1 is WSHSY and CDR2 is SAAADI. The CDR3 contains 15 residues. The junction had 11 bases not matched to a gene; V was cut back by 7 bases and J by 2 bases. The sample belongs to a study of blood T cells in healthy people across ages. The source is a woman aged 55-69 years in good health. The sequencing input was blood. The chain has TRBV10-2 and TRBJ2-7, with 7 positions matching TRBD1. The CDR3 here is CASKLGVTGTYEQYF. CDR3 nucleotides: TGCGCCAGCAAATTGGGGGTGACAGGGACCTACGAGCAGTACTTC.